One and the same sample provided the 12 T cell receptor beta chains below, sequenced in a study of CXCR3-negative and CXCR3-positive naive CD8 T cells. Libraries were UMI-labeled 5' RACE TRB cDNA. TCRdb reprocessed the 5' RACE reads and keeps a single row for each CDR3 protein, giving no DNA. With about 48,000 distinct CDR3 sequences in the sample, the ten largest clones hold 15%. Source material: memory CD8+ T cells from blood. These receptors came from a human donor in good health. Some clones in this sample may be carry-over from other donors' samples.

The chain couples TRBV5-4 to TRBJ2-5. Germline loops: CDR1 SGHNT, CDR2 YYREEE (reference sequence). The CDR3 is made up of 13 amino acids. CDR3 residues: CASSLDRQETQYF. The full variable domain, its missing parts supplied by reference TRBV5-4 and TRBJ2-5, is ETGVTQSPTHLIKTRGQQVTLRCSSQSGHNTVSWYQQALGQGPQFIFQYYREEENGRGNFPPRFSGLQFPNYSSELNVNALELDDSALYLCASSLDRQETQYFGPGTRLLVL.

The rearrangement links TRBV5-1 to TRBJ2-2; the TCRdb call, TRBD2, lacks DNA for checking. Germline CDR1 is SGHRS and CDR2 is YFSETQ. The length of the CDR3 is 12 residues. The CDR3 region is CASGPLPGELFF. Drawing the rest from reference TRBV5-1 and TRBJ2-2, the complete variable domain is KAGVTQTPRYLIKTRGQQVTLSCSPISGHRSVSWYQQTPGQGLQFLFEYFSETQRNKGNFPGRFSGRQFSNSRSEMNVSTLELGDSALYLCASGPLPGELFFGEGSRLTVL.

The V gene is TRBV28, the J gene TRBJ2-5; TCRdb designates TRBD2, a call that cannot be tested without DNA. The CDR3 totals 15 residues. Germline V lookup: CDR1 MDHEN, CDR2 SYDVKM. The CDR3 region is CASRAAAYPPETQYF.

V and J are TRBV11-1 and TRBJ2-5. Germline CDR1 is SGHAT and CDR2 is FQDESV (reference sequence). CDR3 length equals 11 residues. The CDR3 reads CASSLGKTQYF.

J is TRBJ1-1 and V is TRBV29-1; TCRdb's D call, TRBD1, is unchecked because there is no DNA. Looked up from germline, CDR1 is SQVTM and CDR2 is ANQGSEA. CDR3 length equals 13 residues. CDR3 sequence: CSARQGPYTEAFF.

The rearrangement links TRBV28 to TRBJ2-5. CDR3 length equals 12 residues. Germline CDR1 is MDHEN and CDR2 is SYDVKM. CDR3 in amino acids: CASSLGFETQYF.

The CDR3 is CAGPSCQGMPKNIQYF. V and J are TRBV23-1 and TRBJ2-4; TCRdb's D call of TRBD1 is untestable without DNA. TRBV23-1 is an open reading frame, and its role is uncertain. The CDR3 consists of 16 residues.

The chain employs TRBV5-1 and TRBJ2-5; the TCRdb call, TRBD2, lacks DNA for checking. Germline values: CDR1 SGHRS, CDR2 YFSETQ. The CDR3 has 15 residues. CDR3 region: CASVSSDYHQETQYF.

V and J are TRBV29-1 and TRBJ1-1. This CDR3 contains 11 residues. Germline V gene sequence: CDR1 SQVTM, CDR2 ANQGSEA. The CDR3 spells CSVPVNTEAFF.

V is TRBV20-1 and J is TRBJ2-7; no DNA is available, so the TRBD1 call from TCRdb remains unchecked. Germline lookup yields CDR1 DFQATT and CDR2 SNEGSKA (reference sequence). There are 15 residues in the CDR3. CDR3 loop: CSARDPGQGIYEQYF.

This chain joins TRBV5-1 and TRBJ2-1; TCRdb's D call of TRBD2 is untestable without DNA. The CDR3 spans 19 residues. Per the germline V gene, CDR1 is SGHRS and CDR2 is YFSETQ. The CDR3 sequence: CASSLGGLAESLSYNEQFF.

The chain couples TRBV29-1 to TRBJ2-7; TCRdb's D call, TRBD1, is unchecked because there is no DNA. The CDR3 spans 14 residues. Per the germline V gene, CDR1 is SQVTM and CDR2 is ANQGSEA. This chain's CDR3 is CSVEMGDSVYEQYF.